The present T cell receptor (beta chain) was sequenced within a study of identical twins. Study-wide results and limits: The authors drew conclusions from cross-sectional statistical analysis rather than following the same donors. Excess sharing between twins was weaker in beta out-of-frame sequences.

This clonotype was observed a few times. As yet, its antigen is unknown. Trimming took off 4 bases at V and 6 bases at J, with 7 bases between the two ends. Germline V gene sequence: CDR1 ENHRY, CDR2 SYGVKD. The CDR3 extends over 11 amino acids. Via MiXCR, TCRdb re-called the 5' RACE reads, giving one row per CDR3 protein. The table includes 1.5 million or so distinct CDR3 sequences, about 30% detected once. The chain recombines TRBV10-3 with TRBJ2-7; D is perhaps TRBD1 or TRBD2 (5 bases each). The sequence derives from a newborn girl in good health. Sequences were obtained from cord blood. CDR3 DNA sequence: TGTGCCATCAGTGGGGGGTCCGAGCAGTACTTC. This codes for CAISGGSEQYF.